This T cell receptor beta chain was retrieved from a study of T cell responses to AZD1222 COVID-19 vaccine. Study-level points and caveats: Repertoires were sampled only after the peak T cell response. Increases in Spike-specific TCR breadth and depth were seen after two AZD1222 doses. Baseline antibody screening turned up just a handful of seropositive AZD1222 recipients.

Comments on this clone: The antigen is not known.

Per the germline V gene, CDR1 is GTSNPN and CDR2 is SVGIG (reference sequence). The V segment lost 3 bases and the J segment 1 base; nucleotides outside the gene matches: 8. This CDR3 has 15 amino acids. Second-dose schedules of about 4 or about 12 weeks were combined. Repertoires were generated with immunoSEQ multiplex PCR, while TCRdb's copy carries only in-frame clones and drops some. The profile shows 180,000 or so clones, more than 70% of them singletons. The clonotype originates from an adult who received the AZD1222 COVID-19 vaccine. This chain links TRBV30 with TRBJ1-2, with 7 nucleotides matching TRBD1. The material sequenced was peripheral blood, taken 28 days after the second AZD1222 dose. The CDR3 DNA reads as TGTGCCTGGAGCCTCGGGACAGCCTTTAACTATGGCTACACCTTC. Its translation is CAWSLGTAFNYGYTF.